The rows below give T cell receptor beta chains drawn from one sample of a study of OX40 agonist ivuxolimab in advanced cancers. Using immunoSEQ multiplex PCR, the repertoire was profiled, and TCRdb retains in-frame clones only, with some absent. The sample comprises 30,000 to 35,000 clones, 90% of which are singletons, and around 27% rests with the top ten. This specimen was CD4+ or CD8+ T cells sorted from blood, taken in a trial of the OX40 agonist ivuxolimab. The source is an adult with an advanced solid tumor such as melanoma, head and neck, liver or kidney cancer. CDR3s include the opening cysteine and the closing phenylalanine or tryptophan. A D gene is named only where the DNA matches it firmly. The size of a clone is reported for some rows only, either as once, few or many, or as a class for expanded clones.

abundance,j_gene,v_gene,d_gene,CDR3nt,CDR3aa
-,TRBJ2-1,TRBV19,TRBD2,TGTGCCAGTAGTTTAGCGGGAGGGTACAATGAGCAGTTCTTC,CASSLAGGYNEQFF
once,TRBJ1-6,TRBV7-3,-,TGTGCCAGCAGCTTACTTGGCGGTAATTCACCCCTCCACTTT,CASSLLGGNSPLHF
-,TRBJ1-4,TRBV11-2,-,TGTGCCAGCAGCTTCCTGGGACTTAATGAAAAACTGTTTTTT,CASSFLGLNEKLFF
-,TRBJ2-2,TRBV14,TRBD2,TGTGCCAGCAGCCAAGGGATCCGGGACTACAGTTTCGGGGAGCTGTTTTTT,CASSQGIRDYSFGELFF
-,TRBJ1-1,TRBV5-5,-,TGTGCCAGCTCGCTAGGGCAGATGAACACTGAAGCTTTCTTT,CASSLGQMNTEAFF
-,TRBJ2-7,TRBV14,TRBD2,TGTGCCAGCAGCCAAAGGCTAGCGGGACCCTACGAGCAGTACTTC,CASSQRLAGPYEQYF
once,TRBJ2-3,TRBV7-9,TRBD1,TGTGCCAGCAGCTCGGGACAGGCTTCGACAGATACGCAGTATTTT,CASSSGQASTDTQYF
-,TRBJ2-5,TRBV30,-,TGTGCCTGGGGATTGGGGGAAGAGACCCAGTACTTC,CAWGLGEETQYF
-,TRBJ1-5,TRBV6-1,TRBD1,TGTGCCAGCAGTGTGGGCCGAGACAGGGAGTTCGGCCAGCCCCAGCATTTT,CASSVGRDREFGQPQHF
-,TRBJ2-2,TRBV9,-,TGTGCCAGCAGTTCAGGCGACCCGGGGACCGGGGAGCTGTTTTTT,CASSSGDPGTGELFF
-,TRBJ1-4,TRBV7-9,-,TGTGCCAGCCCTCCCGAGGGCGTCACTAATGAAAAACTGTTTTTT,CASPPEGVTNEKLFF
-,TRBJ2-4,TRBV18,-,TGTGCCAGCTCACTTCTAGCGGGACAGGATAAAAACATTCAGTACTTC,CASSLLAGQDKNIQYF
once,TRBJ1-2,TRBV9,TRBD1,TGTGCCAGCAGCGTCCGGGGGACAGGGGCCTATGGCTACACCTTC,CASSVRGTGAYGYTF
-,TRBJ1-6,TRBV7-9,TRBD1,TGTGCCAGCAGCTCGGGAGGGACAGGGTTATTGTTGTCCCTCCACTTT,CASSSGGTGLLLSLHF
-,TRBJ2-5,TRBV6-1,-,TGTGCCAGCAGTGAAGATCCCGAAGGGGAGACCCAGTACTTC,CASSEDPEGETQYF
-,TRBJ2-3,TRBV27,-,TGTGCCAGCAGTTCCAACACAGATACGCAGTATTTT,CASSSNTDTQYF
-,TRBJ2-3,TRBV7-3,TRBD2,TGTGCCAGCAGCTCTACTAGCGGCACAGATACGCAGTATTTT,CASSSTSGTDTQYF
medium-sized,TRBJ2-3,TRBV18,TRBD2,TGTGCCAGCTCGTCTCTAGCGGGAGAGTCCCCAGATACGCAGTATTTT,CASSSLAGESPDTQYF
-,TRBJ1-2,TRBV9,TRBD1,TGTGCCAGCAGCGCTGCCCAGGGGGCGCGGGGCTACACCTTC,CASSAAQGARGYTF
-,TRBJ1-1,TRBV23-1,TRBD1,TGCGCCGACCCTGGGACAGGGACTATGAACACTGAAGTTTTCTTT,CADPGTGTMNTEVFF
-,TRBJ2-1,TRBV12-2,-,TGTGCAAGTCGCCCACTAGTCGGGGGACTATCCTACAATGAGCAGTTCTTC,CASRPLVGGLSYNEQFF
-,TRBJ1-1,TRBV27,-,TGTGCCAGCAGAGAATCAGAGAACACTGAAGCTTTCTTT,CASRESENTEAFF
-,TRBJ2-6,TRBV4-3,TRBD1,TGCGCCAGCAGCCAAGAAGCCGGGACAGGGATTGGTGGGGCCAACGTCCTGACTTTC,CASSQEAGTGIGGANVLTF
-,TRBJ2-7,TRBV5-1,-,TGCGCCAGCAGCGATAGCTTCGAGCAGTACTTC,CASSDSFEQYF
medium-sized,TRBJ2-5,TRBV11-2,-,TGTGCCAGCAGCTTAATCTGGGGCAGTCAAGAGACCCAGTACTTC,CASSLIWGSQETQYF